One sample yielded the 18 T cell receptor beta chains listed below, sequenced in a study of cytomegalovirus exposure and HLA in healthy donors. PCR used 60 Vbeta primers and 13 Jbeta primers. Profiled with immunoSEQ multiplex PCR; TCRdb holds only in-frame clones, not every one. There are roughly 150,000 clones in the sample; about 74% occur only once, and around 1.9% lies in the top ten. The specimen was PBMCs. These receptors came from a woman in her 40s in good health and CMV-seronegative.

The V gene is TRBV7-9, the J gene TRBJ1-1; no reliable D call. CDR1 is SEHNR and CDR2 is FQNEAQ in the germline V gene (reference sequence). The CDR3 totals 14 residues. V was clipped by 2 bases and J by 1 base, with 8 bases between them. CDR3 DNA sequence: TGTGCCAGCAGCTTAATCGAGGGGAACACTGAAGCTTTCTTT. Translation gives CASSLIEGNTEAFF.

This chain joins TRBV9 and TRBJ2-2; weak D call: TRBD1 (6 bases). From germline, CDR1 is SGDLS and CDR2 YYNGEE. This CDR3 is 19 amino acids long. Trimming removed 3 bases at V and 5 bases at J, with 26 bases between. The CDR3 protein is CASSARQSLDSLRTGELFF. Written as DNA, the CDR3 is TGTGCCAGCAGCGCCCGCCAATCCCTGGACAGCCTGAGGACCGGGGAGCTGTTTTTT.

V and J are TRBV27 and TRBJ2-7; 8 nucleotides line up with TRBD1. V gave up 5 bases and J gave up 1 base; unmatched junction bases: 4. Germline CDR1 and CDR2: MNHEY and SMNVEV (reference sequence). This CDR3 has 14 residues. For the CDR3, the DNA is TGTGCCAGCAGTCCACGACAGGGGTCCTACGAGCAGTACTTC. This encodes CASSPRQGSYEQYF.

The chain links TRBV7-9 to TRBJ1-2; the D gene is possibly TRBD1 (5 bases). Looked up from germline, CDR1 is SEHNR and CDR2 is FQNEAQ (reference sequence). The CDR3 is 16 residues long. V was clipped by 7 bases and J by 0 bases, with 18 bases between them. The CDR3 sequence: CASTPAGGVANYGYTF. In DNA, the CDR3 is TGTGCCAGCACCCCCGCGGGGGGTGTCGCTAACTATGGCTACACCTTC.

The chain carries TRBV2 and TRBJ2-3, with D hard to call. V dropped 5 bases and J dropped 6 bases, with 9 bases sitting between them. The germline V gene has CDR1 SNHLY and CDR2 FYNNEI. This CDR3 spans 12 amino acids. CDR3 coding DNA: TGTGCCAGCAGTCTCAGTGTCGATACGCAGTATTTT. Protein sequence: CASSLSVDTQYF.

This chain links TRBV10-3 with TRBJ1-5; 7 bases are a match to TRBD1. J gave up 7 bases and V 4 bases, and 4 bases lay outside the gene matches. Germline CDR1 and CDR2: ENHRY and SYGVKD. CDR3 size: 13 residues. The CDR3 coding sequence is TGTGCCATCAGTGGACAGGGTAACCAGCCCCAGCATTTT. The encoded protein is CAISGQGNQPQHF.

Notes on this clone: Other DNA sequences in this specimen translate into the identical CDR3. The V call is TRBV5-1, the J call TRBJ1-1, with 7 bases fitting TRBD1. V lost 2 bases to trimming and J lost 4 bases; unmatched junction nucleotides: 2. There are 13 residues in the CDR3. Germline loops: CDR1 SGHRS, CDR2 YFSETQ. In DNA, the CDR3 is TGCGCCAGCAGCTTACAGGGGAGCACTGAAGCTTTCTTT. It codes for CASSLQGSTEAFF.

The V gene is TRBV27, the J gene TRBJ2-1; D is unresolved. Germline assignment: CDR1 MNHEY and CDR2 SMNVEV (reference sequence). The germline V and J ends were trimmed by 0 bases and 2 bases, with 8 bases remaining between them. CDR3 length: 15 residues. CDR3 in amino acids: CASSLSIQPYNEQFF. The CDR3 DNA reads TGTGCCAGCAGTTTATCGATACAGCCCTACAATGAGCAGTTCTTC.

The chain joins TRBV4-1 to TRBJ1-2; D remains unclear. CDR3 length equals 14 residues. Deletions cut 1 base from V and 4 bases from J, with 10 bases between. Germline V gives CDR1 MGHRA, CDR2 YSYEKL. CDR3 in DNA: TGCGCCAGCAGCCAAGTCAACAGAGTCTATGGCTACACCTTC. Translation gives CASSQVNRVYGYTF.

This chain joins TRBV6-6 and TRBJ1-2; 9 nucleotides align to TRBD1. The germline gives CDR1 MNHNY, CDR2 SVGAGI (reference sequence). V lost 0 bases, J lost 8 bases, and 1 base stayed unmatched. This CDR3 comprises 13 residues. The CDR3 DNA is TGTGCCAGCAGTTACTCGACAGGGGGGGGCTACACCTTC. Translating it yields CASSYSTGGGYTF.

J is TRBJ2-7 and V is TRBV2; 7 bases are a match to TRBD1. The germline V gene has CDR1 SNHLY and CDR2 FYNNEI. The CDR3 has 16 amino acids. Germline trimming cut 6 bases from V and 3 bases from J; bases unmatched to any gene: 14. The CDR3 coding sequence is TGTGCCAGCAGGGGGGCAACCGGGACAGCGAACTACGAGCAGTACTTC. Translating gives CASRGATGTANYEQYF.

The chain couples TRBV7-9 to TRBJ2-2, with D maybe TRBD1 (5 bases). The germline gives CDR1 SEHNR, CDR2 FQNEAQ (reference sequence). V shed 4 bases and J shed 5 bases, with 20 bases lying between them. The CDR3 has 17 residues. CDR3 sequence (DNA): TGTGCCAGCAGCTACCGACCCGGGTCAGGGAATACCGGGGAGCTGTTTTTT. Protein sequence: CASSYRPGSGNTGELFF.

The CDR3: CASSRRAGSTGELFF. The CDR3 DNA sequence: TGTGCCAGCAGCCGCCGGGCGGGTTCCACCGGGGAGCTGTTTTTT. The V gene is TRBV7-9, the J gene TRBJ2-2; a weak D match, TRBD2 (5 bases). Germline loops: CDR1 SEHNR, CDR2 FQNEAQ (reference sequence). V was trimmed by 5 bases and J by 4 bases, leaving 14 bases between them. This CDR3 has 15 amino acids.

V is TRBV15 and J is TRBJ2-5, with a tentative D call TRBD2 (6 bases). V was pared by 5 bases and J by 1 base, with 11 bases between. Germline V lookup: CDR1 LNHNV, CDR2 YYDKDF (reference sequence). The CDR3 contains 14 residues. In DNA form, the CDR3 reads TGTGCCACCAGCCGGAGGGACGGCCAAGAGACCCAGTACTTC. Its protein product is CATSRRDGQETQYF. Supplemented by reference TRBV15 and TRBJ2-5, the full variable domain reads DAMVIQNPRYQVTQFGKPVTLSCSQTLNHNVMYWYQQKSSQAPKLLFHYYDKDFNNEADTPDNFQSRRPNTSFCFLDIRSPGLGDTAMYLCATSRRDGQETQYFGPGTRLLVL.

The chain combines TRBV5-6 with TRBJ2-5; 7 bases map to TRBD1. The end of the DNA aligns better with TRBJ2-7, so the J call may be wrong. This CDR3 spans 13 amino acids. From germline, CDR1 is SGHDT and CDR2 YYEEEE. The CDR3 region is CASSQQGSYEQYF. CDR3 DNA sequence: TGTGCCAGCAGCCAACAGGGGAGCTACGAGCAGTACTTC.

This clone showed up just a few times. V is TRBV5-1 and J is TRBJ2-7; 8 bases align to TRBD1. There are 17 residues in the CDR3. Trimming cost V 1 base and J 2 bases; bases outside gene matches: 11. Germline assignment: CDR1 SGHRS and CDR2 YFSETQ. CDR3: CASSLWSQQGVAYEQYF. In nucleotides, the CDR3 is TGCGCCAGCAGCTTGTGGTCCCAACAGGGGGTAGCCTACGAGCAGTACTTC.

The CDR3 DNA reads TGTGCCAGTAGTTGGGGACAGCGTTACGAGCAGTACTTC. It translates to CASSWGQRYEQYF. The J gene is TRBJ2-7, the V gene TRBV19; 7 bases map to TRBD1. CDR1 and CDR2 from the germline V gene are LNHDA and SQIVND (reference sequence). Germline trimming cut 5 bases from V and 4 bases from J; bases unmatched to any gene: 5. This CDR3 has 13 residues.

This chain uses TRBV2 with TRBJ1-2; D ambiguous. Trimming left V 6 bases short and J 7 bases short, with 12 bases between. The CDR3 has 12 amino acids. Germline V lookup: CDR1 SNHLY, CDR2 FYNNEI. CDR3 in DNA: TGTGCCAGCAGCGCCGGAGGCGGTGGCTACACCTTC. Translated, it gives CASSAGGGGYTF.